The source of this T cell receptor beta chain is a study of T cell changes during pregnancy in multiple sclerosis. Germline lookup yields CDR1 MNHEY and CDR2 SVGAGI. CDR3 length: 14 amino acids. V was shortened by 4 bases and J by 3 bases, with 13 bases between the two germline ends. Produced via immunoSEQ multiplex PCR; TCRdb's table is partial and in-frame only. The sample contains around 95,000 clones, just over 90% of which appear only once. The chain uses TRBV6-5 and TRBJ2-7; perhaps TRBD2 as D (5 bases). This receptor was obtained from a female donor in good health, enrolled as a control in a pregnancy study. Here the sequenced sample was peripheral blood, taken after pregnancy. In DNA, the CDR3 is TGTGCCAGCAGTTCGACCGGGAAAGACTACGAGCAGTACTTC. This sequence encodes CASSSTGKDYEQYF.